This T cell receptor (beta chain) was profiled in a study of blood T cell repertoires in COVID-19. As for the study in general: In each case, the material was cDNA or gDNA derived from T cells, B-cell-depleted T cells, or PBMCs.

Produced via immunoSEQ multiplex PCR; TCRdb's table is partial and in-frame only. The sample holds 100,000 to 150,000 clones, approximately 90% seen once. The CDR3 is 11 amino acids. The V and J ends lost 3 bases and 5 bases respectively, with 4 bases between them. CDR1 and CDR2 (germline): KGHSH, LQKENI. The Seattle patients, enrolled during active infection, were followed longitudinally. The receptor's source is a man aged 50 to 60 with COVID-19, enrolled during active disease. Sequences were obtained from peripheral blood. This chain joins TRBV18 and TRBJ2-5; no firm D call. The CDR3: CASSPQETQYF. CDR3 DNA sequence: TGTGCCAGCTCACCCCAGGAGACCCAGTACTTC.